The 15 T cell receptor beta chains listed next were all sequenced from one sample in a study of T cell responses to AZD1222 COVID-19 vaccine. Here immunoSEQ multiplex PCR was the method, and the copy in TCRdb shows in-frame clones only, minus some. The sample holds about 80,000 clones, about nine tenths seen once. Sequencing used peripheral blood, obtained on day 0 of AZD1222 vaccination. These receptors were collected from an adult in good health.

The rearrangement links TRBV7-8 to TRBJ2-5, with 10 bases matching TRBD2. Trimming cost V 0 bases and J 3 bases; bases outside gene matches: 4. The CDR3 totals 16 residues. Germline-derived CDR1 and CDR2 are SGHVS and FQNEAQ. CDR3 sequence (DNA): TGTGCCAGCAGCTTAGCCAGCGGGAGGGGCGAAGAGACCCAGTACTTC. It translates to CASSLASGRGEETQYF.

In its sample, this clone is medium-sized. J is TRBJ1-6 and V is TRBV9; a possible D gene is TRBD1 (5 bases). V lost 4 bases and J lost 7, with 12 bases in between. The germline V gene encodes CDR1 SGDLS and CDR2 YYNGEE. The CDR3 is 14 residues long. In DNA, the CDR3 is TGTGCCAGCAGCACCCGACGGGACAATTCACCCCTCCACTTT. Its protein is CASSTRRDNSPLHF. The entire variable domain, with the rest obtained from reference TRBV9 and TRBJ1-6, is as follows: DSGVTQTPKHLITATGQRVTLRCSPRSGDLSVYWYQQSLDQGLQFLIQYYNGEERAKGNILERFSAQQFPDLHSELNLSSLELGDSALYFCASSTRRDNSPLHFGNGTRLTVT.

This chain links TRBV5-1 with TRBJ2-1; TRBD1 or TRBD2 may be the D gene (5 bases each). The CDR3 has 15 amino acids. CDR1 is SGHRS, CDR2 YFSETQ, per germline. V lost 0 bases and J lost 2, with 9 bases in between. The CDR3 protein is CASSLGQGAYNEQFF. DNA for the CDR3: TGCGCCAGCAGCTTGGGGCAGGGAGCCTACAATGAGCAGTTCTTC.

The chain has TRBV5-8 and TRBJ1-1; no reliable D call. The CDR3 runs 15 residues. Deletions cut 2 bases from V and 0 bases from J, with 11 bases between. Germline CDR1 and CDR2: SGHTS and YDEGEE. CDR3 nucleotides: TGTGCCAGCAGCTTCGTTTCACAGTTGAACACTGAAGCTTTCTTT. Residues: CASSFVSQLNTEAFF. The full variable domain, completed using reference TRBV5-8 and TRBJ1-1, is EAGVTQSPTHLIKTRGQQATLRCSPISGHTSVYWYQQALGLGLQFLLWYDEGEERNRGNFPPRFSGRQFPNYSSELNVNALELEDSALYLCASSFVSQLNTEAFFGQGTRLTVV.

The chain employs TRBV6-1 and TRBJ2-4, with D unresolved. Trimming cost V 3 bases and J 8 bases, with 11 bases left between them. There are 13 residues in the CDR3. Germline values: CDR1 MNHNS, CDR2 SASEGT. The CDR3 sequence: CASSDPTRDIQYF. DNA for the CDR3: TGTGCCAGCAGTGACCCAACAAGGGACATTCAGTACTTC.

This sequence joins TRBV6-1 and TRBJ1-1; D is unresolved. CDR1 is MNHNS, CDR2 SASEGT, per germline. Trimming took 2 bases from V and 4 from J, leaving 20 bases between them. This CDR3 has 17 residues. In DNA form, the CDR3 reads TGTGCCAGCAGTGAAATCCCCCCGGAAGGGCCGTGCACTGAAGCTTTCTTT. Protein sequence: CASSEIPPEGPCTEAFF.

This chain uses TRBV7-6 with TRBJ1-3, with 8 bases matching TRBD1. The V gene end was trimmed by 4 bases and the J gene end by 0 bases; junction bases not matched to a gene: 14. CDR1 and CDR2 (germline): SGHVS, FNYEAQ. This CDR3 spans 19 amino acids. CDR3 protein: CASSSLLGQDFTSGNTIYF. Here the CDR3 DNA reads TGTGCCAGCAGCTCTCTACTGGGACAGGACTTTACCTCTGGAAACACCATATATTTT.

This clone appeared a single time. The chain has TRBV2 and TRBJ2-2, with 7 positions matching TRBD2. The CDR3 is 14 residues long. Losses at the gene ends were 7 bases for V and 8 bases for J; bases not matched to a gene: 10. CDR1 and CDR2 (germline): SNHLY, FYNNEI. CDR3 nucleotides: TGTGCCAGCACCCGAGCGGGAATGTCTGGGGAGCTGTTTTTT. It specifies CASTRAGMSGELFF.

V usage is TRBV11-3 and J usage is TRBJ2-3; TRBD2 matches 7 bases. Germline V CDR1 and CDR2: SGHNT, YENEEA. CDR3 length: 16 amino acids. Trimming removed 2 bases from V and 0 bases from J; junction bases left unmatched: 5. CDR3 in DNA: TGTGCCAGCAGCTTAAGACTAGCCTTTAGCACAGATACGCAGTATTTT. Encoded protein: CASSLRLAFSTDTQYF.

This clone was recorded only once. Written as DNA, the CDR3 is TGTGCCAGCAGCGTAGGTAGGGGACTAGCGGGCTACGAGCAGTACTTC. This codes for CASSVGRGLAGYEQYF. The genes are TRBV9 and TRBJ2-7; 12 positions match TRBD2. The CDR3 extends over 16 amino acids. Germline CDR1 is SGDLS and CDR2 is YYNGEE. V gave up 0 bases and J gave up 3 bases; unmatched junction bases: 4.

The chain couples TRBV29-1 to TRBJ2-3; 7 bases are a match to TRBD2. The trim removed 5 bases at V and 5 bases at J, leaving 7 bases unmatched. The germline V gene has CDR1 SQVTM and CDR2 ANQGSEA. The CDR3 is 13 amino acids. The CDR3 DNA is TGCAGCGTTAGGATGGGGGGGAAAGATACGCAGTATTTT. As protein: CSVRMGGKDTQYF.

The chain is built from TRBV5-5 and TRBJ2-5; D call uncertain. Looked up from germline, CDR1 is SGHKS and CDR2 is YYEKEE (reference sequence). The CDR3 consists of 12 residues. The V gene lost 0 bases and the J gene lost 4 bases, with 4 bases spanning the gap. The CDR3 sequence: CASSLALETQYF. The CDR3 DNA is TGTGCCAGCAGCTTGGCCCTAGAGACCCAGTACTTC.

This chain joins TRBV4-3 and TRBJ2-5; 7 bases are shared with TRBD2. This CDR3 has 15 amino acids. Germline CDR1 LGHNA, CDR2 YSLEER. Trimming cost V 1 base and J 3 bases; bases outside gene matches: 5. This CDR3 is CASSQVPSGEETQYF. The CDR3 DNA is TGCGCCAGCAGCCAAGTTCCTAGCGGAGAAGAGACCCAGTACTTC.

This clone was counted a single time. The V gene is TRBV11-2, the J gene TRBJ1-1; D unclear. V dropped 0 bases and J dropped 6 bases, with 11 bases sitting between them. There are 14 residues in the CDR3. Germline CDR1 and CDR2: SGHAT and FQNNGV. CDR3 region: CASSLEGFLPEAFF. The CDR3 DNA is TGTGCCAGCAGCTTAGAAGGGTTTCTCCCTGAAGCTTTCTTT.

The chain links TRBV6-2 or TRBV6-3 to TRBJ2-3, with D hard to call. This CDR3 is built from 12 residues. Germline V gene data show CDR1 as MNHEY and CDR2 as SVGEGT. V shed 4 bases and J shed 5 bases, with 7 bases lying between them. The CDR3 region is CASSFRGDTQYF. CDR3 coding DNA: TGTGCCAGCAGTTTTAGAGGAGATACGCAGTATTTT.